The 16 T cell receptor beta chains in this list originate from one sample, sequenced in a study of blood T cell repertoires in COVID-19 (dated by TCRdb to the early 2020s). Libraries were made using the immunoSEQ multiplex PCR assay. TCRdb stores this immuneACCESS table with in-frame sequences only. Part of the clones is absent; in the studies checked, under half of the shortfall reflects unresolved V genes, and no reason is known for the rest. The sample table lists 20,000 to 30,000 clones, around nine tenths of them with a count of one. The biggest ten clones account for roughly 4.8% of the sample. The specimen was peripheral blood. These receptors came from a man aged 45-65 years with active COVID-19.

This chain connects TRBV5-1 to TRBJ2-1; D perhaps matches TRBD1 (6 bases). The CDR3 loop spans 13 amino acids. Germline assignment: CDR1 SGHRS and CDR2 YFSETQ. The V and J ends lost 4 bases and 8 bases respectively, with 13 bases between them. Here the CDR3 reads CASSPGQLDEQFF. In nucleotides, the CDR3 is TGCGCCAGCAGCCCTGGACAGTTGGATGAGCAGTTCTTC.

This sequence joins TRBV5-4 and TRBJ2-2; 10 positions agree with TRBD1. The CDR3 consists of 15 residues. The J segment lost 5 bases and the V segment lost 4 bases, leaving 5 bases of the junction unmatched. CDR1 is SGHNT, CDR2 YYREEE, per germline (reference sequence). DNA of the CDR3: TGTGCCAGCAGCCCAGGGACAGGGGTAACCGGGGAGCTGTTTTTT. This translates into CASSPGTGVTGELFF. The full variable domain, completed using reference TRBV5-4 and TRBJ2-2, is ETGVTQSPTHLIKTRGQQVTLRCSSQSGHNTVSWYQQALGQGPQFIFQYYREEENGRGNFPPRFSGLQFPNYSSELNVNALELDDSALYLCASSPGTGVTGELFFGEGSRLTVL.

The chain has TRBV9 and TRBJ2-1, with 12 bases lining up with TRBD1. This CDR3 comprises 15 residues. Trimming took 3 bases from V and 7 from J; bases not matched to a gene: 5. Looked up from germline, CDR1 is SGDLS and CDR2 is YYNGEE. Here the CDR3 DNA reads TGTGCCAGCAGCGGGGACAGGGGGCACGTTAATGAGCAGTTCTTC. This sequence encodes CASSGDRGHVNEQFF.

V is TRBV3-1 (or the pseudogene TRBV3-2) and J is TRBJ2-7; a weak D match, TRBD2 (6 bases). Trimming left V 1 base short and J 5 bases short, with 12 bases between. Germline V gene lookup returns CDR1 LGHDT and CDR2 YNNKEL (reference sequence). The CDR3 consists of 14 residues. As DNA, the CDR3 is TGTGCCAGCAGCCAAGGCGGGACTGGAAACGAGCAGTACTTC. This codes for CASSQGGTGNEQYF.

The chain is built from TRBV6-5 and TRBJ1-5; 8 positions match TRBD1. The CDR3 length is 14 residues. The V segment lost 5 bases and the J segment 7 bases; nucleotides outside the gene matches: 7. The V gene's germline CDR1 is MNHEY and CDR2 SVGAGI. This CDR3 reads CASSRRGLGQPQHF. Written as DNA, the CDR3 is TGTGCCAGCAGTCGCAGGGGGCTTGGACAGCCCCAGCATTTT.

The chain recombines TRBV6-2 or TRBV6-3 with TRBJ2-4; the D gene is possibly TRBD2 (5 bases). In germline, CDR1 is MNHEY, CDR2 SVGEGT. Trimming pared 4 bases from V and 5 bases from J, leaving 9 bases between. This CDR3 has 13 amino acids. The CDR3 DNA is TGTGCCAGCAGTTCAACTAGGGAAAACATTCAGTACTTC. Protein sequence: CASSSTRENIQYF.

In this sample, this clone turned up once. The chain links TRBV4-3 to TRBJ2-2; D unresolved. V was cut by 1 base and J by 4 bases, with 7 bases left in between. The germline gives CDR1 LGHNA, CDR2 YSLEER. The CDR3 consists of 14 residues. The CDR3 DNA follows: TGCGCCAGCAGCCAAGGGGCCTCCACCGGGGAGCTGTTTTTT. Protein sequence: CASSQGASTGELFF.

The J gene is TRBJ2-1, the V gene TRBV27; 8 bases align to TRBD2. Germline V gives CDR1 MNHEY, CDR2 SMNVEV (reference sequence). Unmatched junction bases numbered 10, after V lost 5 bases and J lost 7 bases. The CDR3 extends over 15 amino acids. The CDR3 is CASSPAGDDWNEQFF. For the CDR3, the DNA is TGTGCCAGCAGTCCAGCGGGAGATGACTGGAATGAGCAGTTCTTC.

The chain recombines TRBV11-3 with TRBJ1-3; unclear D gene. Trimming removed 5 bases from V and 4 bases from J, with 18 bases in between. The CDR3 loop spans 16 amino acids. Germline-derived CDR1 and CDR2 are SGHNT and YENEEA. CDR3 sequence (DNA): TGTGCCAGCAGCCCTCGGGAAACTTCGCTCGGAAACACCATATATTTT. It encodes CASSPRETSLGNTIYF.

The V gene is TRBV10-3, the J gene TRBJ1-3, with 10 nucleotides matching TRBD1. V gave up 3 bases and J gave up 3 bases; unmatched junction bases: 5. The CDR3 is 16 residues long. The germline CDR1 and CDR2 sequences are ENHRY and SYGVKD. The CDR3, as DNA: TGTGCCATCAGTGAACGACAGGGGGCGGGTGGAAACACCATATATTTT. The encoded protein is CAISERQGAGGNTIYF.

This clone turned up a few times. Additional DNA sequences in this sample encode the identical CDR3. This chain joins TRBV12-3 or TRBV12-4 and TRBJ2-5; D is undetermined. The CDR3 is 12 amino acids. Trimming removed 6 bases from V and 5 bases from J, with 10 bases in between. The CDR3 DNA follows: TGTGCCAGCAGCCCAACCCGGGAGACCCAGTACTTC. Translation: CASSPTRETQYF.

CDR3 DNA sequence: TGTGCCTGGAGGAACCCAGGGGCTCGGGATAGCAATCAGCCCCAGCATTTT. It yields the protein CAWRNPGARDSNQPQHF. This chain uses TRBV30 with TRBJ1-5; perhaps TRBD1 as D (6 bases). The CDR3 totals 17 residues. V was clipped by 3 bases and J by 0 bases, with 18 bases between them. CDR1 and CDR2 from the germline V gene are GTSNPN and SVGIG (reference sequence).

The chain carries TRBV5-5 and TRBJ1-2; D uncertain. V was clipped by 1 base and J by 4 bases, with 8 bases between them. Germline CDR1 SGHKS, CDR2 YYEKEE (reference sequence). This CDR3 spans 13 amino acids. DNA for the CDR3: TGTGCCAGCAGCTTGAATCTTATCTATGGCTACACCTTC. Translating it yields CASSLNLIYGYTF.

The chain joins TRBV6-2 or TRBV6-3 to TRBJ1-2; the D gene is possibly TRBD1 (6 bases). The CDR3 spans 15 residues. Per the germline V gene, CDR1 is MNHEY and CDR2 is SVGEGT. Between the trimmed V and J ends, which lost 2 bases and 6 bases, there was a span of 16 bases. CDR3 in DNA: TGTGCCAGCAGTTACCGGGCAGGGGTTCCGAATGGCTACACCTTC. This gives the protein CASSYRAGVPNGYTF.

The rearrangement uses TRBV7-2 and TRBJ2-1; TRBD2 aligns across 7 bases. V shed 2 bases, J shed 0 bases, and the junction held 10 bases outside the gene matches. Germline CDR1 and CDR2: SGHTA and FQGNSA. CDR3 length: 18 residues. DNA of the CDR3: TGTGCCAGCAGCTTATCTAGCGGTAAAGTAAGCTCCTACAATGAGCAGTTCTTC. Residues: CASSLSSGKVSSYNEQFF.

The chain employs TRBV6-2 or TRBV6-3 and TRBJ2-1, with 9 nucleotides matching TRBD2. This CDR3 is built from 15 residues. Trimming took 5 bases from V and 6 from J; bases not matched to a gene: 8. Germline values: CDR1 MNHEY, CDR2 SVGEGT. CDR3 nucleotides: TGTGCCAGCAGTGACTGGGGCGGGAGGGTCAATGAGCAGTTCTTC. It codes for CASSDWGGRVNEQFF.